This T cell receptor (beta chain) was captured by sequencing in a study of T cell responses to AZD1222 COVID-19 vaccine. Second-dose schedules of about 4 or about 12 weeks were combined. The study, taken as a whole, reports: White British people made up most donors, females outnumbered males, and clonal diversity was possibly underestimated. Among spike-specific TCRs, nearly half reportedly target unmutated variant regions. It was only after the peak T cell response that any repertoires were sampled.

Repertoires were generated with immunoSEQ multiplex PCR, while TCRdb's copy carries only in-frame clones and drops some. Altogether approximately 84,000 clones are present, about 80% being singletons, with the ten largest covering approximately 1.3%. The germline V and J ends were trimmed by 3 bases and 1 base, with 10 bases remaining between them. The CDR3 consists of 14 residues. Germline V CDR1 and CDR2: SGDLS, YYNGEE. Remarks on this clone: Its antigen is currently unknown.

This material consisted of peripheral blood, taken 28 days after the second AZD1222 dose. The V and J genes are TRBV9 and TRBJ1-1, with D possibly TRBD1 on 6 matching bases. This sequence was found in an adult who received the AZD1222 COVID-19 vaccine. In DNA form, the CDR3 reads TGTGCCAGCAGCGGGGGGGCGACGAACACTGAAGCTTTCTTT. It translates to CASSGGATNTEAFF.